The clone carrying this T cell receptor (beta chain) was observed a handful of times. This specimen belongs to a study of control samples from healthy donors and cancer patients. Germline V gene lookup returns CDR1 SGHTA and CDR2 FQGNSA. The CDR3 covers 14 residues. Trimming pared 2 bases from V and 0 bases from J, leaving 5 bases between. Measured with immunoSEQ multiplex PCR; TCRdb has only the in-frame clones, and not every one. The table has 150,000 to 200,000 clones, approximately 90% seen once. The sequence was obtained from a woman in her thirties in good health. Input material: blood. The chain couples TRBV7-2 to TRBJ1-5; D is undetermined. In DNA, the CDR3 is TGTGCCAGCAGCTTAACTTATAGCAATCAGCCCCAGCATTTT. This translates into CASSLTYSNQPQHF. Filled out from reference TRBV7-2 and TRBJ1-5, the complete variable domain reads GAGVSQSPSNKVTEKGKDVELRCDPISGHTALYWYRQSLGQGLEFLIYFQGNSAPDKSGLPSDRFSAERTGGSVSTLTIQRTQQEDSAVYLCASSLTYSNQPQHFGDGTRLSIL.